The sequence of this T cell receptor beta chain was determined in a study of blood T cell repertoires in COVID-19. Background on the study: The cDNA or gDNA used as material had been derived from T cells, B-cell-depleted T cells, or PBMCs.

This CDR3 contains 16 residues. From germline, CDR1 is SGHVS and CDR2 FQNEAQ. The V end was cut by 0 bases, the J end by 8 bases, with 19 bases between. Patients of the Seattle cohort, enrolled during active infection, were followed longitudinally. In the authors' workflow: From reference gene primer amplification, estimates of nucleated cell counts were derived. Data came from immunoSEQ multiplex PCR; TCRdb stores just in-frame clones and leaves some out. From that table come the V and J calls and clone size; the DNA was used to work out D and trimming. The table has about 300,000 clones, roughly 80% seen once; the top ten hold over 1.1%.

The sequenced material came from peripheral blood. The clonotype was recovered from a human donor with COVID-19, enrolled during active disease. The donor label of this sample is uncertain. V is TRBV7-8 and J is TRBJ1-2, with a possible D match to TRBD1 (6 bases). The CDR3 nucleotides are TGTGCCAGCAGCTTAGCCCCAAGGACAGCCATGGTCGGCTACACCTTC. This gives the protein CASSLAPRTAMVGYTF.